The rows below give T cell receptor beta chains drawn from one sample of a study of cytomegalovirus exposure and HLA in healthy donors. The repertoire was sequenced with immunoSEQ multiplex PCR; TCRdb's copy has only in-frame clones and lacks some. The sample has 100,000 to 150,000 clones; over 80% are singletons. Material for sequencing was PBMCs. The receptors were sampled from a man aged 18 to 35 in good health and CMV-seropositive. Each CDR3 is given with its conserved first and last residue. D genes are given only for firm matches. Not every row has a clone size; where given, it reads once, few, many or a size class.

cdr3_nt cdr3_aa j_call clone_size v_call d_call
TGCGCCAGCAGCCAAGGACTAGCCTACAATGAGCAGTTCTTC CASSQGLAYNEQFF TRBJ2-1 few TRBV4-1 NA
TGTGCCAGCAGTTCACAGGGGGCGTGGGTTGGCTACACCTTC CASSSQGAWVGYTF TRBJ1-2 once TRBV6-1 TRBD1
TGTGCCAGTATGCCGACTAGCGGCTCCTACAATGAGCAGTTCTTC CASMPTSGSYNEQFF TRBJ2-1 NA TRBV19 TRBD2
TGTGCCAGCAGCCAATCACAGGGCCTAGCCAAAAACATTCAGTACTTC CASSQSQGLAKNIQYF TRBJ2-4 NA TRBV16 NA
TGTGCCAGCAGCCCCCCCGGACAGGGGAAAGAGACCCAGTACTTC CASSPPGQGKETQYF TRBJ2-5 NA TRBV5-4 TRBD1
TGTGCCAGCAGTTTAGCGGGGACAGGGGGGTACAATGAGCAGTTCTTC CASSLAGTGGYNEQFF TRBJ2-1 NA TRBV6-5 TRBD1
TGTGCCAGTAGTACCGGACAGGGGGCGCGTGGCAATTCACCCCTCCACTTT CASSTGQGARGNSPLHF TRBJ1-6 once TRBV19 TRBD1
TGTGCCAGCAGCCCTGCGGGGGACACTGAAGCTTTCTTT CASSPAGDTEAFF TRBJ1-1 once TRBV28 NA
TGTGCCAGCAACCAAGGGACAGTAACCTACGAGCAGTACTTC CASNQGTVTYEQYF TRBJ2-7 NA TRBV11-2 TRBD1
TGTGCCAGCAGCCGGGGGCTAGCGGGGGGCACAGATACGCAGTATTTT CASSRGLAGGTDTQYF TRBJ2-3 NA TRBV5-8 TRBD2
TGTGCCAGCTCACCAGAGGGTCGGAATGAGCAGTTCTTC CASSPEGRNEQFF TRBJ2-1 NA TRBV18 NA
TGTGCCACCAGCAGAGATGGACAGACGATGAATGGCTACACCTTC CATSRDGQTMNGYTF TRBJ1-2 once TRBV15 NA
TGCAGCGTTGAGGCGAACACTGAAGCTTTCTTT CSVEANTEAFF TRBJ1-1 NA TRBV29-1 NA
TGCGCCAGCAGCTCCCGCTACGAGCAGTACTTC CASSSRYEQYF TRBJ2-7 once TRBV5-1 NA
TGCGCCAGCAGCTTGGATTGGGCAGGGGACAGGGAGCAGTACTTC CASSLDWAGDREQYF TRBJ2-7 NA TRBV5-1 TRBD1
TGTGCCAGCAGCCAAGGGGATCGGGGGGATAGCAATCAGCCCCAGCATTTT CASSQGDRGDSNQPQHF TRBJ1-5 NA TRBV4-2 NA
TGTGCCAGCAGGGCAGGATACGCAGAGACCCAGTACTTC CASRAGYAETQYF TRBJ2-5 NA TRBV6-1 NA
TGTGCCAGCAGTGACTCGGGGACTAGCGGGGGGGAAACCTACAATGAGCAGTTCTTC CASSDSGTSGGETYNEQFF TRBJ2-1 NA TRBV6-4 TRBD2
TGTGCCAGCAGCCAGTACGGGGGTTGGAACGAGCAGTACTTC CASSQYGGWNEQYF TRBJ2-7 NA TRBV5-6 NA
TGTGCCAGCAGCGCCACAGGGGTGAGCTATGGCTACACCTTC CASSATGVSYGYTF TRBJ1-2 NA TRBV9 TRBD1
TGTGCCAGCAGCTTAGATAGACAGTCCTACGAGCAGTACTTC CASSLDRQSYEQYF TRBJ2-7 NA TRBV11-3 NA
TGCGCCAGCAGCTTGGAAGCGGGGGTTCTGGATGAGCAGTTCTTC CASSLEAGVLDEQFF TRBJ2-1 NA TRBV5-1 TRBD2
TGTGCCAGCAGCGCTACAGGGGGAGGCTCGTCAACTAATGAAAAACTGTTTTTT CASSATGGGSSTNEKLFF TRBJ1-4 NA TRBV9 TRBD1
TGTGCCAGTAGTTCTCCACTTCTCCTGGTGAACACTGAAGCTTTCTTT CASSSPLLLVNTEAFF TRBJ1-1 few TRBV19 NA
TGTGCCAGCAGCCCAACTTTAGGGGCTGGAGGCTACACCTTC CASSPTLGAGGYTF TRBJ1-2 NA TRBV7-3 NA
TGTGCCAGCAGCCCCGGAGGCTATACGCAGTATTTT CASSPGGYTQYF TRBJ2-3 NA TRBV11-2 NA
TGCGCCAGCAGCTCCTCTGACAGCCTCAATCAGCCCCAGCATTTT CASSSSDSLNQPQHF TRBJ1-5 few TRBV4-1 NA
TGTGCCAGCAGTGCAAGGACGGACTCATATGGCTACACCTTC CASSARTDSYGYTF TRBJ1-2 few TRBV6-1 NA
TGCGCCAGCAGTTATAGGGGGATCGGCTACACCTTC CASSYRGIGYTF TRBJ1-2 NA TRBV23-1 NA